The subject of this entry is one T cell receptor (beta chain). Its specificity is not known. TCRdb re-derived calls from the RT-PCR reads in MiXCR, one entry per CDR3 protein. This table has 4,500 to 5,500 distinct CDR3 sequences, roughly 90% appearing once. These data are taken from a study of yellow fever vaccine responses in identical twins. The study, taken as a whole, reports: Twins' vaccine T cell responses were reported to seem partly convergent and partly personalized.

Trimming took 2 bases from V and 5 from J, leaving 14 bases between them. In germline, CDR1 is MDHEN, CDR2 SYDVKM. This CDR3 is built from 15 residues. The sample consisted of T cells from blood (PBMCs), unsorted or a sorted subset (not recorded which), taken before or after yellow fever vaccination (not recorded which). The receptor's source is a woman aged 18-29 years who received the yellow fever vaccine. V and J are TRBV28 and TRBJ2-3; maybe TRBD1 (5 bases). In DNA form, the CDR3 reads TGTGCCAGCAGTTTAAGGACCTCCCAGGGAGATACGCAGTATTTT. It specifies CASSLRTSQGDTQYF.